This T cell receptor beta chain derives from a study of response to subunit inactivated influenza vaccine. TCRdb re-called the RT-PCR reads with MiXCR, one entry per CDR3 protein. The sample includes about 650,000 distinct CDR3 sequences, 15% to 17% of them seen just once. General study findings and limits: The authors put forward the suggestion that each seasonal influenza vaccination may bring in only a limited number of new T cells.

The trim removed 5 bases at V and 2 bases at J, leaving 6 bases unmatched. This CDR3 spans 14 amino acids. Germline V CDR1 and CDR2: MNHEY, SMNVEV (reference sequence). On this clonotype: The antigen remains unidentified.

The sequence derives from a man aged 50-59 years who received an inactivated influenza vaccine. The sample in question was PBMCs from blood, obtained 12 days after vaccination. This chain joins TRBV27 and TRBJ2-7; 7 bases align to TRBD1. CDR3 nucleotide sequence: TGTGCCAGCAGTGCCGGACAGGCCACCTACGAGCAGTACTTC. Its translation is CASSAGQATYEQYF.